The 5 T cell receptor beta chains given below trace back to one sample, sequenced in a study of PD-L1 blockade in urothelial cancer. Assay: immunoSEQ multiplex PCR; the TCRdb copy retains only in-frame clones and omits some. The sample carries 87,000 or so clones, roughly 84% recorded once. The time point: pretreatment peripheral blood. Sequencing used PBMCs, obtained around atezolizumab (anti-PD-L1) treatment. These receptor sequences come from a man aged 60 to 75 with urothelial cancer.

The V and J genes are TRBV6-6 and TRBJ1-1, with 9 bases lining up with TRBD1. Trimming cost V 6 bases and J 1 base; bases outside gene matches: 9. The CDR3 is 16 residues long. Germline values: CDR1 MNHNY, CDR2 SVGAGI (reference sequence). The CDR3 coding sequence is TGTGCCAGCAGACTTGGGACAGGGATCGAGAACACTGAAGCTTTCTTT. Encoded protein: CASRLGTGIENTEAFF.

This clone came up once. At one of its ends the junction is not consistent with the germline gene, which may arise from a read error. The rearrangement uses TRBV5-1 and TRBJ2-7; possible D gene TRBD1, 6 bases. Germline loops: CDR1 SGHRS, CDR2 YFSETQ. The CDR3 runs to 15 residues. CDR3: CASSLLGTQIYEQYF. The CDR3, as DNA: TGTGCCAGCAGCTTGTTGGGGACACAGATCTACGAGCAGTACTTC.

V usage is TRBV25-1 and J usage is TRBJ2-1; D might be TRBD1 (5 bases). CDR3 length equals 14 residues. From germline, CDR1 is MGHDK and CDR2 SYGVNS. V was cut by 7 bases and J by 1 base, with 11 bases left in between. Here the CDR3 DNA reads TGTGCCAGCATAGGGGCAGGGTCCTACAATGAGCAGTTCTTC. Amino acids: CASIGAGSYNEQFF.

This clone was found once. The rearrangement joins TRBV6-5 to TRBJ2-7, with TRBD2 matching over 8 bases. Germline loops: CDR1 MNHEY, CDR2 SVGAGI. The CDR3 length is 15 residues. After removal of 3 bases from V and 2 bases from J, the junction contained 6 bases not matched to a gene. The CDR3 DNA follows: TGTGCCAGCAGTTATCAAGCGGGAGCGGCCTACGAGCAGTACTTC. This gives the protein CASSYQAGAAYEQYF.

The rearrangement links TRBV27 to TRBJ2-2; TRBD2 agrees at 7 bases. The CDR3 runs 13 residues. CDR1 MNHEY and CDR2 SMNVEV come from the germline V gene (reference sequence). Trimming took 7 bases from V and 7 from J; bases not matched to a gene: 6. The chain's CDR3 is CASTPGRVGELFF. The CDR3 nucleotides read TGTGCCAGCACCCCAGGGAGGGTCGGGGAGCTGTTTTTT.